This TCR beta chain was sequenced in a study of glioma-infiltrating T cells. Study results and limitations: CDR3 overlap between tissue and blood was very small. Tissue-blood divergence was below expectation in non-neoplastic patients, above in gliomas.

On this clonotype: What it binds is not known. This may stem from a read error, because a much larger clone lies one nucleotide away.

Using RNA template, CDR3s of TCR alpha and beta were amplified with iRepertoire arm-PCR. For one-step reverse transcription and amplification, about 90-400 ng of tissue mRNA or PBMC total RNA was used. TCRdb used MiXCR to reprocess the multiplex PCR reads, holding one entry per CDR3 protein. The table shows approximately 100,000 distinct CDR3 sequences, with around 28% occurring only once. The clonotype was recovered from a human donor with low-grade glioma or glioblastoma, undergoing nonglioma brain surgery, or in good health (not recorded which). Material for sequencing was glioma tissue, nonneoplastic brain tissue, or PBMCs (not recorded which).

CDR3 DNA: TGTGCCAGCAGTTCCCAGATAAGAAATTCACCCCTCCACTTT. It translates to CASSSQIRNSPLHF. This sequence joins TRBV12-3 or TRBV12-4 and TRBJ1-6; D gene unclear. The CDR3 has 14 amino acids. Trimming removed 4 bases from V and 7 bases from J, with 11 bases in between.